This TCR beta chain was recovered during a study of T cell responses to AZD1222 COVID-19 vaccine. Libraries were prepared by immunoSEQ multiplex PCR; TCRdb keeps only in-frame clonotypes and omits some of them. The table lists approximately 200,000 clones, almost 95% of them singletons. Germline V gene sequence: CDR1 MDHEN, CDR2 SYDVKM. This CDR3 is 15 amino acids long. Trimming took 4 bases from V and 0 from J, leaving 12 bases between them. The sample here was peripheral blood, taken on day 0 of AZD1222 vaccination. V usage is TRBV28 and J usage is TRBJ1-1; D is ambiguous. This receptor was identified in an adult in good health. CDR3 amino acids: CASSWPQQMNTEAFF. CDR3 DNA sequence: TGTGCCAGCAGTTGGCCACAGCAGATGAACACTGAAGCTTTCTTT.